A single sample gave rise to the 18 T cell receptor beta chains below, sequenced in a study of cytomegalovirus exposure and HLA in healthy donors (dated by TCRdb to 2017 to 2019). Library preparation used the immunoSEQ multiplex PCR assay. For the multiplex PCR, a mixture combining 60 forward primers for TCR Vbeta segments and 13 reverse primers for TCR Jbeta segments was used. TCRdb carries this immuneACCESS record with in-frame sequences only. Its versions omit some clonotypes, under half of them owing to an unresolved V gene in the studies checked, with the rest unexplained. A total of 150,000 to 200,000 clones appear in this sample, approximately 73% of them only once. The top ten clones comprise about 9.4% of the sample. The specimen sequenced was PBMCs. These receptors all stem from a man aged 25 to 45 in good health and CMV-seropositive.

The DNA of the CDR3 is TGTGCCAGCAGTTTATTGGGGACTTCTAGCACAGATACGCAGTATTTT. Encoded protein: CASSLLGTSSTDTQYF. V and J are TRBV27 and TRBJ2-3, with D possibly TRBD2 on 6 matching bases. CDR1 and CDR2 from the germline V gene are MNHEY and SMNVEV (reference sequence). The CDR3 consists of 16 residues. V was pared by 1 base and J by 0 bases, with 11 bases between.

This clone was picked up one time. This rearrangement joins TRBV5-1 to TRBJ2-2; D unresolved. Trimming pared 0 bases from V and 1 base from J, leaving 4 bases between. Germline CDR1 reads SGHRS; CDR2 reads YFSETQ. The CDR3 runs 14 residues. The CDR3 nucleotides are TGCGCCAGCAGCTTGGACGGGAACACCGGGGAGCTGTTTTTT. It codes for CASSLDGNTGELFF.

The gene calls are TRBV19 and TRBJ1-1, with no clear D. CDR3 length: 16 residues. The V and J ends lost 5 bases and 1 base respectively, with 17 bases between them. CDR1 and CDR2 from the germline V gene are LNHDA and SQIVND (reference sequence). The CDR3 DNA reads TGTGCCAGTAGTCCCCGTTGGCCTTACCCGAACACTGAAGCTTTCTTT. Protein product: CASSPRWPYPNTEAFF.

This clone appeared once. J is TRBJ2-5 and V is TRBV6-5, with 16 bases lining up with TRBD2. Germline-derived CDR1 and CDR2 are MNHEY and SVGAGI. The CDR3 totals 15 residues. Trimming took 6 bases from V and 11 from J; bases not matched to a gene: 9. The CDR3 protein is CASSPGTSGRGEQYF. The CDR3 DNA is TGTGCCAGCAGCCCCGGGACTAGCGGGAGGGGAGAGCAGTACTTC.

The chain employs TRBV5-1 and TRBJ1-5; TRBD1 is a possible D gene (6 bases). This CDR3 spans 15 amino acids. CDR1 is SGHRS, CDR2 YFSETQ, per germline. Trimming shortened V by 1 base and J by 5 bases, and 13 bases separated the two germline ends. The CDR3: CASSLYGDNYQPQHF. The DNA of the CDR3 is TGCGCCAGCAGCTTGTATGGGGACAATTATCAGCCCCAGCATTTT.

The V gene is TRBV6-1, the J gene TRBJ2-7; 7 nucleotides align to TRBD1. The CDR3 is 13 residues long. The germline V gene has CDR1 MNHNS and CDR2 SASEGT. The J segment lost 2 bases and the V segment lost 3 bases, leaving 1 base of the junction unmatched. The CDR3 nucleotides are TGTGCCAGCAGTGATGACAGGGCCTACGAGCAGTACTTC. This translates into CASSDDRAYEQYF.

The chain couples TRBV27 to TRBJ1-5, with 8 bases identical to TRBD1. The CDR3 runs 17 residues. Germline CDR1 reads MNHEY; CDR2 reads SMNVEV (reference sequence). The V segment lost 4 bases and the J segment 0 bases; nucleotides outside the gene matches: 8. Here the CDR3 DNA reads TGTGCCAGCAGTTCAATGACAGGGGTCTATAGCAATCAGCCCCAGCATTTT. Amino acid sequence: CASSSMTGVYSNQPQHF.

This clone was seen a single time. The CDR3 loop reads CASSPTPAGTQYF. The CDR3 DNA is TGTGCCAGCAGCCCTACACCGGCAGGTACGCAGTATTTT. The rearrangement links TRBV7-9 to TRBJ2-3; D ambiguous. Germline CDR1 and CDR2: SEHNR and FQNEAQ (reference sequence). Trimming pared 5 bases from V and 8 bases from J, leaving 14 bases between. This CDR3 contains 13 residues.

This chain uses TRBV7-3 with TRBJ2-7, with TRBD2 matching over 11 bases. With V trimmed by 3 bases and J by 1 base, 2 bases remained unmatched. Germline assignment: CDR1 SGHTA and CDR2 FQGTGA. The CDR3 extends over 15 amino acids. The CDR3 region is CASSFTSGSSYEQYF. The CDR3 region has the DNA TGTGCCAGCAGCTTCACTAGCGGGAGTTCCTACGAGCAGTACTTC.

A word on this clone: The sample carries other DNA sequences with the same CDR3. The chain couples TRBV11-3 to TRBJ2-7, with TRBD1 matching over 11 bases. There are 15 residues in the CDR3. Unmatched junction bases numbered 6, after V lost 3 bases and J lost 5 bases. Germline V gene sequence: CDR1 SGHNT, CDR2 YENEEA. The CDR3 spells CASSLDGTGGDEQYF. The CDR3 DNA reads as TGTGCCAGCAGCTTGGATGGGACAGGGGGTGACGAGCAGTACTTC. Looking up the rest from reference TRBV11-3 and TRBJ2-7 gives the full variable domain: EAGVVQSPRYKIIEKKQPVAFWCNPISGHNTLYWYLQNLGQGPELLIRYENEEAVDDSQLPKDRFSAERLKGVDSTLKIQPAELGDSAVYLCASSLDGTGGDEQYFGPGTRLTVT.

A few counts support this clone. The chain uses TRBV27 and TRBJ2-5; 7 positions match TRBD1. After removal of 9 bases from V and 5 bases from J, the junction contained 18 bases not matched to a gene. This CDR3 is built from 16 residues. Germline lookup yields CDR1 MNHEY and CDR2 SMNVEV (reference sequence). The CDR3 region is CASRTYYLTGMETQYF. CDR3 bases: TGTGCCAGTAGGACTTACTATTTGACAGGGATGGAGACCCAGTACTTC.

This chain links TRBV7-9 with TRBJ2-6, with 7 bases aligning to TRBD1. Germline V gene data show CDR1 as SEHNR and CDR2 as FQNEAQ (reference sequence). V trimming: 6 bases; J trimming: 3 bases; junction bases outside the gene matches: 14. This CDR3 has 18 amino acids. The CDR3 spells CASRRTTGPPNGANVLTF. CDR3 DNA: TGTGCCAGCAGGAGGACGACAGGGCCGCCCAATGGGGCCAACGTCCTGACTTTC. Variable domain in full (rest from reference TRBV7-9 and TRBJ2-6): DTGVSQNPRHKITKRGQNVTFRCDPISEHNRLYWYRQTLGQGPEFLTYFQNEAQLEKSRLLSDRFSAERPKGSFSTLEIQRTEQGDSAMYLCASRRTTGPPNGANVLTFGAGSRLTVL.

J is TRBJ2-7 and V is TRBV10-3, with TRBD2 matching 7 bases. V shed 8 bases and J 2 bases; nucleotides not matched to a gene: 3. This CDR3 has 12 amino acids. Germline V lookup: CDR1 ENHRY, CDR2 SYGVKD. DNA for the CDR3: TGTGCCATCGGGCGGGAGACCTACGAGCAGTACTTC. Protein sequence: CAIGRETYEQYF.

With respect to this clone: One end of the junction fails to match germline, which may point to a read error. This same CDR3 is encoded by further DNA sequences in the sample. V gene TRBV9 combines with J gene TRBJ1-1; D ambiguous. Germline loops: CDR1 SGDLS, CDR2 YYNGEE. The length of the CDR3 is 13 residues. The CDR3 spells CASSVAGDFEAFF. DNA of the CDR3: TGTGCTAGCAGCGTAGCTGGAGACTTTGAAGCTTTCTTT.

The chain couples TRBV18 to TRBJ2-3; D is perhaps TRBD2 (5 bases). Per germline, CDR1 KGHSH and CDR2 LQKENI. V was shortened by 3 bases and J by 2 bases, with 18 bases between the two germline ends. The CDR3 consists of 17 residues. CDR3 sequence: CASSPTTTSLVTDTQYF. In DNA, the CDR3 is TGTGCCAGCTCACCCACGACTACCTCCCTGGTCACAGATACGCAGTATTTT.

V gene TRBV28 combines with J gene TRBJ1-1, with TRBD1 matching 7 bases. The CDR3 extends over 14 amino acids. Germline V lookup: CDR1 MDHEN, CDR2 SYDVKM. V lost 5 bases to trimming and J lost 0 bases; unmatched junction nucleotides: 3. The CDR3 nucleotides are TGTGCCAGCAGTCACAGGGGTATGAACACTGAAGCTTTCTTT. This gives the protein CASSHRGMNTEAFF.

The count of this clone is one. The rearrangement links TRBV27 to TRBJ2-7; a weak D match, TRBD2 (7 bases). The V gene lost 5 bases and the J gene lost 2 bases, with 19 bases spanning the gap. The V gene's germline CDR1 is MNHEY and CDR2 SMNVEV (reference sequence). The CDR3 spans 16 residues. The CDR3: CASSPPGERGPYEQYF. CDR3 in DNA: TGTGCCAGCAGTCCCCCAGGGGAGCGGGGCCCCTACGAGCAGTACTTC.

J is TRBJ1-4 and V is TRBV30; D is unclear. CDR1 and CDR2 (germline): GTSNPN, SVGIG (reference sequence). The CDR3 totals 13 residues. The V end lost 7 bases, the J end lost 8 bases, and 17 bases lay between the germline ends. This chain's CDR3 is CALSGSEREKLFF. CDR3 nucleotide sequence: TGTGCCTTGTCGGGGTCCGAGCGGGAAAAACTGTTTTTT.